This TCR beta chain came from a study of T cells in Graves' hyperthyroidism and ophthalmopathy. It was RNA transcripts that yielded the amplified TCR beta CDR3 regions. HTBI primers were employed in a first-round RT-PCR of the TCR CDR3. TCRdb passed the multiplex PCR reads through MiXCR, listing each CDR3 protein once. The data contain about 590,000 distinct CDR3 sequences, around a sixth of them singletons. Trimming took 1 base from V and 4 from J; bases not matched to a gene: 8. Germline V lookup: CDR1 DFQATT, CDR2 SNEGSKA (reference sequence). The CDR3 runs 16 residues. This clonotype was seen many times.

V is TRBV20-1 and J is TRBJ1-5, with 9 bases fitting TRBD1. The sequence was obtained from a woman in her twenties or thirties with Graves' hyperthyroidism. The source material was blood. Here the CDR3 DNA reads TGCAGTGCTAGAGTGGTCGGGACAGGGAGGAATCAGCCCCAGCATTTT. Translated: CSARVVGTGRNQPQHF.